These 14 T cell receptor beta chains were sequenced from one sample in a study of OX40 agonist ivuxolimab in advanced cancers. TCRdb keeps only in-frame clones here, not all; method: immunoSEQ multiplex PCR. The sample has tens of thousands of clones; 80% to 95% are singletons. The input for sequencing was CD4+ or CD8+ T cells sorted from blood, taken in a trial of the OX40 agonist ivuxolimab. The source of these receptors is an adult with an advanced solid tumor such as melanoma, head and neck, liver or kidney cancer.

This clone is judged medium-sized. The V gene is TRBV6-4, the J gene TRBJ1-2; 7 bases are a match to TRBD1. Germline V gene lookup returns CDR1 MRHNA and CDR2 SNTAGT. The length of the CDR3 is 15 residues. The CDR3 loop is CVEVEGAPINYGYTF. CDR3 nucleotide sequence: TGTGTAGAAGTGGAGGGGGCTCCTATTAACTATGGCTACACCTTC.

The rearrangement links TRBV7-3 to TRBJ2-1; 11 bases match TRBD2. V dropped 5 bases and J dropped 2; count of bases not matched to a gene: 5. This CDR3 comprises 16 residues. From germline, CDR1 is SGHTA and CDR2 FQGTGA. The chain's CDR3 is CASSATSGGTYNEQFF. The CDR3 nucleotides are TGTGCCAGCAGCGCCACTAGCGGGGGTACCTACAATGAGCAGTTCTTC.

The chain employs TRBV27 and TRBJ2-3; 10 bases align to TRBD1. The J segment lost 2 bases and the V segment lost 1 base, leaving 6 bases of the junction unmatched. CDR1 and CDR2 from the germline V gene are MNHEY and SMNVEV (reference sequence). The CDR3 runs 17 residues. DNA for the CDR3: TGTGCCAGCAGTTTATACCGGACAGGGGGTTTCACAGATACGCAGTATTTT. Its protein product is CASSLYRTGGFTDTQYF.

The chain links TRBV9 to TRBJ2-2; 10 bases are shared with TRBD2. Germline V gene sequence: CDR1 SGDLS, CDR2 YYNGEE. The V gene end was trimmed by 5 bases and the J gene end by 0 bases; junction bases not matched to a gene: 1. CDR3 size: 15 residues. DNA for the CDR3: TGTGCCAGCAGAGCGGGGGGGTCGAACACCGGGGAGCTGTTTTTT. It encodes CASRAGGSNTGELFF.

The chain has TRBV5-1 and TRBJ1-2; D is perhaps TRBD1 (6 bases). V was trimmed by 3 bases and J by 3 bases, leaving 12 bases between them. The CDR3 has 14 residues. Germline CDR1 SGHRS, CDR2 YFSETQ. CDR3 sequence (DNA): TGCGCCAGCAGCTCACCGGGACACGACTATGGCTACACCTTC. Protein: CASSSPGHDYGYTF. The complete variable domain, with remaining parts taken from reference TRBV5-1 and TRBJ1-2, reads KAGVTQTPRYLIKTRGQQVTLSCSPISGHRSVSWYQQTPGQGLQFLFEYFSETQRNKGNFPGRFSGRQFSNSRSEMNVSTLELGDSALYLCASSSPGHDYGYTFGSGTRLTVV.

CDR3 bases: TGCGCCAGCAGTCAATCCCCCCGGGACAGGGCGTACAATGAGCAGTTCTTC. Protein sequence: CASSQSPRDRAYNEQFF. V is TRBV23-1 and J is TRBJ2-1; 9 bases align to TRBD1. TRBV23-1 is an open reading frame, and its role is uncertain. The junction had 7 bases not matched to a gene; V was cut back by 0 bases and J by 4 bases. This CDR3 has 17 residues.

Worth noting for this clone: The same CDR3 also results from other DNA sequences found in this sample. V usage is TRBV6-5 and J usage is TRBJ1-1, with D possibly being TRBD1 (5 bases). CDR1 is MNHEY, CDR2 SVGAGI, per germline. Trimming took off 1 base at V and 2 bases at J, with 8 bases between the two ends. The CDR3 has 14 amino acids. DNA for the CDR3: TGTGCCAGCAGTTACTTAAGGGGAAACACTGAAGCTTTCTTT. It codes for CASSYLRGNTEAFF.

The chain is built from TRBV4-1 and TRBJ2-1; weak D call: TRBD1 (5 bases). Trimming shortened V by 0 bases and J by 10 bases, and 19 bases separated the two germline ends. CDR1 is MGHRA, CDR2 YSYEKL, per germline. CDR3 length: 16 residues. CDR3 amino acids: CASSQEGRVGLREQFF. In DNA form, the CDR3 reads TGCGCCAGCAGCCAAGAGGGCAGGGTGGGATTACGGGAGCAGTTCTTC.

The chain joins TRBV5-4 to TRBJ1-2; no firm D call. Per germline, CDR1 SGHNT and CDR2 YYREEE (reference sequence). V lost 1 base and J 6 bases, leaving 16 bases between the germline ends. The CDR3 spans 15 residues. The CDR3 DNA sequence: TGTGCCAGCAGCTTGATGTCCCGCAGGTTTGATGGCTACACCTTC. The encoded protein is CASSLMSRRFDGYTF.

Regarding this clone: Sequence at one end of the junction differs from germline and may be a read error. The rearrangement links TRBV25-1 to TRBJ1-2; D is unresolved. This CDR3 comprises 12 residues. Germline CDR1 and CDR2: MGHDK and SYGVNS. This CDR3 is CVSSETDYGYTF. The CDR3 DNA follows: TGTGTCAGCAGTGAGACGGATTACGGCTACACCTTC.

The CDR3 spells CSTGTGTEAFF. The CDR3 coding sequence is TGCAGTACAGGGACCGGCACTGAAGCTTTCTTT. The chain couples TRBV20-1 to TRBJ1-1, with D maybe TRBD1 (6 bases). Germline V lookup: CDR1 DFQATT, CDR2 SNEGSKA (reference sequence). There are 11 residues in the CDR3. The V end was cut by 8 bases, the J end by 4 bases, with 11 bases between.

This clone was seen just once. The V call is TRBV27, the J call TRBJ2-5, with D perhaps matching TRBD1 (5 bases). V was pared by 4 bases and J by 2 bases, with 14 bases between. Germline assignment: CDR1 MNHEY and CDR2 SMNVEV (reference sequence). This CDR3 has 15 amino acids. DNA for the CDR3: TGTGCCAGCAGTTCCCTGGGGCACATACAAGAGACCCAGTACTTC. Encoded protein: CASSSLGHIQETQYF.

The chain couples TRBV7-8 to TRBJ2-7, with D possibly called TRBD1 or TRBD2 (9 bases each). CDR3 length equals 19 residues. CDR1 is SGHVS and CDR2 is FQNEAQ in the germline V gene. Trimming stripped 5 bases from V and 2 bases from J, with 28 bases between. The CDR3 loop is CASSQRQGDRREGPYEQYF. CDR3 in DNA: TGTGCCAGCAGCCAGAGACAGGGGGATCGGCGGGAGGGACCCTACGAGCAGTACTTC.

The chain couples TRBV5-6 to TRBJ2-7; possibly TRBD1 for D (6 bases). This CDR3 is 16 amino acids long. Germline assignment: CDR1 SGHDT and CDR2 YYEEEE. Trimming pared 4 bases from V and 3 bases from J, leaving 20 bases between. CDR3 residues: CASSSHPGTFIYEQYF. Here the CDR3 DNA reads TGTGCCAGCAGCAGCCACCCCGGGACATTTATCTACGAGCAGTACTTC.